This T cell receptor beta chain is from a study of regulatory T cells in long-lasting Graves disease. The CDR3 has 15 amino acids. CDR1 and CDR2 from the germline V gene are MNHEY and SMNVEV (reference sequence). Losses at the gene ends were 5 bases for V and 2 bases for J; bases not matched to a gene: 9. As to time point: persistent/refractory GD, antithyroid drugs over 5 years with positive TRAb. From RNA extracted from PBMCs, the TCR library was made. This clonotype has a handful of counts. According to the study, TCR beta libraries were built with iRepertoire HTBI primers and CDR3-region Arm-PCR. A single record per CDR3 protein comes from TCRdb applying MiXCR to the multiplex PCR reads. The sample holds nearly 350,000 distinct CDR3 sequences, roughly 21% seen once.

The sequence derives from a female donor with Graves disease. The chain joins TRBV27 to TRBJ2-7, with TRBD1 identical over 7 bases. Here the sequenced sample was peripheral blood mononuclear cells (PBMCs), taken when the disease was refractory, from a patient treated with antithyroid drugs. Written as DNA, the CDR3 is TGTGCCAGCAGTCCGAGACAGGGTCCGGCCTACGAGCAGTACTTC. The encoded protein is CASSPRQGPAYEQYF.